Listed below are T cell receptor beta chains from one sample, sequenced in a study of blood T cells in healthy people across ages. TCRdb ran MiXCR on the 5' RACE reads and lists one entry per CDR3 protein. The sample comprises under 800,000 distinct CDR3 sequences, roughly 45% of which are singletons, and roughly 19% rests with the top ten. The sequencing sample was made of blood. Every receptor here comes from a woman aged 55-69 years in good health. The CDR3 runs from the conserved cysteine through the conserved F or W. The order of the fields is clone size, V gene, D gene, J gene, CDR3 DNA, CDR3 protein. The D gene is left open where the match is weak. Clone size appears in some rows only: once, few, many, or a class for an expanded clone.

>.|TRBV28|.|TRBJ2-1
TGTGCCAGCAATTTAGCTCAGAGCTCCTACAGTGAGCAGTTCTTC
CASNLAQSSYSEQFF
>few|TRBV4-3|.|TRBJ1-1
TGCGCCAGCAGCCAAAACCGGGACCGTTTGAAAGCTTTCTTT
CASSQNRDRLKAFF
>.|TRBV6-1|.|TRBJ1-5
TGTGCCAGCACTAAGGGAATTCAGCCCCAGCATTTT
CASTKGIQPQHF
>few|TRBV28|TRBD2|TRBJ2-1
TGTGCTAGCGGTCGTCCCGGGACTAGCGGGAACTTGCACTACAATGAGCAGTTCTTC
CASGRPGTSGNLHYNEQFF
>.|TRBV20-1|TRBD1|TRBJ1-4
TGCAGTGCCCACAGCCCGGGACAGGGGAGCGAAAAACTGTTTTTT
CSAHSPGQGSEKLFF
>.|TRBV12-3/TRBV12-4|.|TRBJ1-1
TGTGCCAGCAGTGTATACAGGGAGGGCACTGAAGCTTTCTTT
CASSVYREGTEAFF
>.|TRBV18|TRBD2|TRBJ2-1
TGTGTCAGCTCTTCAGGACTAGCGGGAGTCATAAATGAGCAGTTCTTC
CVSSSGLAGVINEQFF
>few|TRBV9|TRBD1|TRBJ1-2
TGTGCCAGCAGCTGGACAGGGGGTGGAGGCTACACCTTC
CASSWTGGGGYTF
>.|TRBV3-1|.|TRBJ2-1
TGTGCCAGCAGCCAGACAGGAGACTCCAATGAGCAGTTCTTC
CASSQTGDSNEQFF
>few|TRBV9|.|TRBJ1-2
TGTGCCAGCAGCGGAGCTGGGGGGGGCCACTATGGCTACACCTTC
CASSGAGGGHYGYTF
>.|TRBV6-2/TRBV6-3|.|TRBJ1-2
TGTGCCAGCAGTTACCGCCCAGGGGACTATGGCTACACCTTC
CASSYRPGDYGYTF
>few|TRBV12-3/TRBV12-4|.|TRBJ2-7
TGTGCCAGCAGTTCCATGGATGGGTACGAGCAGTACTTC
CASSSMDGYEQYF
>many|TRBV29-1|TRBD1|TRBJ1-2
TGCAGCGTTGAAGATCAGACAGGGGTTGGCTACACCTTC
CSVEDQTGVGYTF
>.|TRBV7-2|.|TRBJ1-4
TGTGCCAGCAGCTTAGATGGGCCAAAACTGTTTTTT
CASSLDGPKLFF